These 21 T cell receptor beta chains came from one sample sequenced in a study of shared clonotypes between healthy human individuals. Sequencing used immunoSEQ multiplex PCR; TCRdb keeps in-frame clones, though not all of them. This sample has about 1.5 million clones, with 95% to 99% found just once. Input material: naive CD4+ T cells sorted from blood. Subset reported: CD45RA+ positively selected. These receptors came from a man aged 25-45 years in good health.

The V and J genes are TRBV28 and TRBJ2-6; D is perhaps TRBD2 (6 bases). V shed 3 bases and J shed 0 bases, with 12 bases lying between them. Germline CDR1 is MDHEN and CDR2 is SYDVKM. The CDR3 contains 17 residues. The CDR3 reads CASSFLLANSGANVLTF. As DNA, the CDR3 is TGTGCCAGCAGTTTTTTGCTAGCGAACTCTGGGGCCAACGTCCTGACTTTC.

The V call is TRBV5-4, the J call TRBJ2-2; TRBD1 aligns across 9 bases. CDR3 size: 15 residues. V was pared by 4 bases and J by 7 bases, with 8 bases of the junction left unmatched. Germline-derived CDR1 and CDR2 are SGHNT and YYREEE (reference sequence). CDR3 residues: CASSPPGQGVGELFF. The DNA of the CDR3 is TGTGCCAGCAGCCCACCGGGACAGGGAGTCGGGGAGCTGTTTTTT.

The rearrangement joins TRBV11-3 to TRBJ2-3, with D unclear. Germline V CDR1 and CDR2: SGHNT, YENEEA. Deletions cut 0 bases from V and 9 bases from J, with 7 bases between. The CDR3 has 12 amino acids. The CDR3 DNA is TGTGCCAGCAGCTTAGACCATTCCACGCAGTATTTT. It specifies CASSLDHSTQYF. The full variable domain, its missing parts supplied by reference TRBV11-3 and TRBJ2-3, is EAGVVQSPRYKIIEKKQPVAFWCNPISGHNTLYWYLQNLGQGPELLIRYENEEAVDDSQLPKDRFSAERLKGVDSTLKIQPAELGDSAVYLCASSLDHSTQYFGPGTRLTVL.

The gene calls are TRBV7-9 and TRBJ1-4; D not certain. Between the trimmed V and J ends, which lost 5 bases and 0 bases, there was a span of 22 bases. The length of the CDR3 is 19 residues. Germline-derived CDR1 and CDR2 are SEHNR and FQNEAQ (reference sequence). The CDR3 region is CASSAIHRQGSATNEKLFF. The CDR3 bases are TGTGCCAGCAGCGCCATACACCGACAAGGATCTGCAACTAATGAAAAACTGTTTTTT.

The CDR3 nucleotides read TGCGCCAGCAGCTTGCTGGAGTCCGGGGAGCTGTTTTTT. Its translation: CASSLLESGELFF. The V and J genes are TRBV5-1 and TRBJ2-2; D remains unclear. Trimming shortened V by 1 base and J by 6 bases, and 7 bases separated the two germline ends. CDR1 SGHRS and CDR2 YFSETQ come from the germline V gene. The CDR3 extends over 13 amino acids.

The J gene is TRBJ2-1, the V gene TRBV11-3; the D is unclear. V lost 1 base and J lost 6, with 7 bases in between. Germline values: CDR1 SGHNT, CDR2 YENEEA. The CDR3 is 13 amino acids. DNA for the CDR3: TGTGCCAGCAGCTTAGGAGATGCCAATGAGCAGTTCTTC. Translated, it gives CASSLGDANEQFF.

V and J are TRBV4-1 and TRBJ2-1; TRBD2 matches at 14 bases. The length of the CDR3 is 18 residues. V was clipped by 1 base and J by 7 bases; unmatched bases: 9. CDR1 is MGHRA, CDR2 YSYEKL, per germline. The CDR3 is CASSQGPTSGRAGNEQFF. CDR3 sequence (DNA): TGCGCCAGCAGCCAAGGTCCGACTAGCGGGAGGGCCGGGAATGAGCAGTTCTTC.

The J gene is TRBJ2-7, the V gene TRBV21-1; the DNA was not used to check the table's D call, TRBD1. TRBV21-1 is reported as a pseudogene. CDR3 length equals 15 residues. CDR3 residues: CASSNRKDGRHEQYF. In nucleotides, the CDR3 is TGTGCCAGCAGCAATAGAAAAGACGGCAGGCACGAGCAGTACTTC.

The chain employs TRBV9 and TRBJ2-2; D might be TRBD1 or TRBD2, each matching 5 bases. From germline, CDR1 is SGDLS and CDR2 YYNGEE. V was pared by 0 bases and J by 8 bases, with 14 bases between. This CDR3 has 15 residues. Here the CDR3 reads CASSVERGVAGELFF. CDR3 bases: TGTGCCAGCAGCGTAGAAAGGGGAGTTGCGGGGGAGCTGTTTTTT.

This rearrangement joins TRBV6-1 to TRBJ2-7; D is possibly TRBD1 (6 bases). V was clipped by 6 bases and J by 5 bases, with 14 bases between them. The CDR3 extends over 13 amino acids. Looked up from germline, CDR1 is MNHNS and CDR2 is SASEGT. CDR3 coding DNA: TGTGCCAGCAGAGCCTCAACAGGGCACGAGCAGTACTTC. This translates into CASRASTGHEQYF.

V usage is TRBV2 and J usage is TRBJ2-1; 12 nucleotides match TRBD2. The V gene end was trimmed by 7 bases and the J gene end by 8 bases; junction bases not matched to a gene: 9. This CDR3 is 15 amino acids long. Germline V gene sequence: CDR1 SNHLY, CDR2 FYNNEI. For the CDR3, the DNA is TGTGCCAGCACCTCGGGGCTAGCGGGAGGGGATGAGCAGTTCTTC. Translation: CASTSGLAGGDEQFF.

The chain links TRBV7-2 to TRBJ2-3; D is possibly TRBD1 (5 bases). The CDR3 is made up of 14 amino acids. Trimming left V 2 bases short and J 5 bases short, with 11 bases between. In germline, CDR1 is SGHTA, CDR2 FQGNSA. The CDR3 bases are TGTGCCAGCAGCTTAAGTAGGGGTGGAGATACGCAGTATTTT. It translates to CASSLSRGGDTQYF.

The DNA of the CDR3 is TGCGCCAGCTCAGTTAGGACAGCCTACGAGCAGTACTTC. Its protein is CASSVRTAYEQYF. The V gene is TRBV4-1, the J gene TRBJ2-7; D might be TRBD1 (6 bases). CDR1 and CDR2 (germline): MGHRA, YSYEKL. This CDR3 is built from 13 residues. The V end was cut by 8 bases, the J end by 2 bases, with 13 bases between.

CDR3 DNA sequence: TGTGCCAGTAGTTTGCGAAACTTCGGGGAGACCCAGTACTTC. This gives the protein CASSLRNFGETQYF. The rearrangement uses TRBV19 and TRBJ2-5; D remains ambiguous. Germline loops: CDR1 LNHDA, CDR2 SQIVND (reference sequence). Trimming shortened V by 5 bases and J by 5 bases, and 15 bases separated the two germline ends. The CDR3 contains 14 residues.

The chain employs TRBV27 and TRBJ2-1, with D maybe TRBD1 (6 bases). Germline CDR1 and CDR2: MNHEY and SMNVEV (reference sequence). V shed 5 bases and J shed 7 bases, with 18 bases lying between them. This CDR3 is built from 15 residues. This chain's CDR3 is CASSGLGAGENEQFF. CDR3 coding DNA: TGTGCCAGCAGTGGACTTGGGGCAGGGGAAAATGAGCAGTTCTTC.

This clone was seen a single time. The chain is built from TRBV4-2 and TRBJ2-1, with 7 bases fitting TRBD2. The germline CDR1 and CDR2 sequences are LGHNA and YNFKEQ. The CDR3 runs to 17 residues. V trimming: 0 bases; J trimming: 5 bases; junction bases outside the gene matches: 10. CDR3 region: CASSQDRGGSRNNEQFF. CDR3 DNA sequence: TGTGCCAGCAGCCAAGATCGCGGCGGGAGTCGGAACAATGAGCAGTTCTTC.

This chain joins TRBV29-1 and TRBJ1-1; a possible D gene is TRBD1 (5 bases). This CDR3 spans 13 amino acids. The V gene lost 3 bases and the J gene lost 4 bases, with 12 bases spanning the gap. Germline lookup yields CDR1 SQVTM and CDR2 ANQGSEA. The CDR3 nucleotides read TGCAGCGTTGAGCGGCTGGGGGGCACTGAAGCTTTCTTT. Translating it yields CSVERLGGTEAFF.

The V gene is TRBV6-1, the J gene TRBJ2-7; no clear D. The CDR3 loop spans 11 amino acids. V gave up 6 bases and J gave up 8 bases, with 11 bases separating them. Germline V lookup: CDR1 MNHNS, CDR2 SASEGT. The CDR3: CASSSGRQQYF. CDR3 sequence (DNA): TGTGCCAGCAGCTCCGGTCGTCAGCAGTACTTC.

Comments on this clone: In the same sample, other DNA sequences code for this CDR3. The rearrangement uses TRBV9 and TRBJ2-7, with D possibly TRBD2 on 5 matching bases. Germline CDR1 SGDLS, CDR2 YYNGEE. V was pared by 4 bases and J by 6 bases, with 11 bases between. CDR3 length: 12 residues. The CDR3 loop reads CASSLAGGEQYF. The CDR3 nucleotides read TGTGCCAGCAGCTTAGCCGGAGGCGAGCAGTACTTC.

The chain links TRBV30 to TRBJ1-1; possibly TRBD1 for D (6 bases). Germline CDR1 is GTSNPN and CDR2 is SVGIG (reference sequence). This CDR3 spans 14 amino acids. The V end was cut by 4 bases, the J end by 1 base, with 13 bases between. The chain's CDR3 is CAWTKDRENTEAFF. The CDR3 DNA follows: TGTGCCTGGACCAAGGACAGAGAGAACACTGAAGCTTTCTTT.

This chain links TRBV7-7 with TRBJ2-5; TRBD2 is a possible D gene (6 bases). The CDR3 runs 13 residues. Trimming took off 5 bases at V and 11 bases at J, with 18 bases between the two ends. Germline V gene sequence: CDR1 SSHAT, CDR2 FNYEAQ (reference sequence). Here the CDR3 DNA reads TGTGCCAGCAGCCCCCCTGCGGGGTCGGAACAGTACTTC. It yields the protein CASSPPAGSEQYF.